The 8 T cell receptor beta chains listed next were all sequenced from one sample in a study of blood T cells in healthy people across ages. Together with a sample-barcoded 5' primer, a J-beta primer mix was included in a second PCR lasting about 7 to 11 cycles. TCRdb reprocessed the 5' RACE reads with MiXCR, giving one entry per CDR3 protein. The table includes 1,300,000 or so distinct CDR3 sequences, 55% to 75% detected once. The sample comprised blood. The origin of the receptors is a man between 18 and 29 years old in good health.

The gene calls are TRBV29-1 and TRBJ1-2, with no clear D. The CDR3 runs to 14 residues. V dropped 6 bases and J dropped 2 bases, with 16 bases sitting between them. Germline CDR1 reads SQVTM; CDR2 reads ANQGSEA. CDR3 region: CSVEFGLPNYGYTF. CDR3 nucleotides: TGCAGCGTAGAGTTTGGGCTACCAAACTATGGCTACACCTTC.

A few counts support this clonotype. The CDR3 sequence: CASSQDPARFWYGYTF. The CDR3 DNA is TGCGCCAGCAGCCAAGATCCCGCCCGGTTTTGGTATGGCTACACCTTC. The chain links TRBV4-3 to TRBJ1-2; no clear D. The V and J ends lost 0 bases and 5 bases respectively, with 16 bases between them. The CDR3 is 16 residues long. Germline CDR1 reads LGHNA; CDR2 reads YSLEER.

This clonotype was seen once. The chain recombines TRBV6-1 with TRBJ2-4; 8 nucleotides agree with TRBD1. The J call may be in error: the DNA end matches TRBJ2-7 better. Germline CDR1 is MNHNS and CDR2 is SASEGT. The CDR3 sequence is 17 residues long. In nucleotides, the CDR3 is TGTGCCAGCAGGAAACATACCTGGGGACAGGAAAGCGTCGAGCAGTACTTC. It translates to CASRKHTWGQESVEQYF.

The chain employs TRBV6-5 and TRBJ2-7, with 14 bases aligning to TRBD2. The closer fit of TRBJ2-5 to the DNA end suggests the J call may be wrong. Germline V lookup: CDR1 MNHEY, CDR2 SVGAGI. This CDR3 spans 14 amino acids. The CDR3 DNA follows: TGTGCCAGCAGGGAAGGACTAGCGGGGGGGACCCAGTACTTC. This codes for CASREGLAGGTQYF.

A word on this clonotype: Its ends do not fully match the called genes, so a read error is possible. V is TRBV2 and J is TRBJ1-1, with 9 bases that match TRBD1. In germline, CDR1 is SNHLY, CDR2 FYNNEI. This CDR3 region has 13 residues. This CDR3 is CVSSHRGPTEAFF. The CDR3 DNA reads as TGTGTCAGCAGCCACAGGGGGCCGACTGAAGCTTTCTTT.

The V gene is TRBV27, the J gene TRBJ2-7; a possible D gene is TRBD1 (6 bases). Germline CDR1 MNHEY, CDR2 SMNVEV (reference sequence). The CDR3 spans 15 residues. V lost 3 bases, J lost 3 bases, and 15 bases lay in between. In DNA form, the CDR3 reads TGTGCCAGCAGTTTGGCAGGGGTGGCCATCTACGAGCAGTACTTC. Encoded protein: CASSLAGVAIYEQYF.

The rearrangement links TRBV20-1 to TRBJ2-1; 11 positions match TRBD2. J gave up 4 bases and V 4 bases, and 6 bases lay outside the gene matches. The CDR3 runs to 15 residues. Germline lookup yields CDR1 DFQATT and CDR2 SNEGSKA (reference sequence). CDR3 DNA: TGCAGTGCTACCACTAGCGGGGGCCTATACAATGAGCAGTTCTTC. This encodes CSATTSGGLYNEQFF.

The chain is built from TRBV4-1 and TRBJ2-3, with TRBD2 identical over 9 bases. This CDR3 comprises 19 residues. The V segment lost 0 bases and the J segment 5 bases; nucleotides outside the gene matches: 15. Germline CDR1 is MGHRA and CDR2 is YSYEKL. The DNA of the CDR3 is TGCGCCAGCAGCCAAGAAAGCCCCTCCGCGGGGGGGCTGAAAGATACGCAGTATTTT. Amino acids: CASSQESPSAGGLKDTQYF.